The clone carrying this T cell receptor (beta chain) was counted a few times. Ten milliliters of peripheral blood were collected from each participant. Genomic DNA was the PCR template. The TCR beta CDR3 region was amplified using 30 forward and 13 reverse primers. TCRdb re-called the multiplex PCR reads through MiXCR, storing one row per CDR3 protein. This table holds under 300,000 distinct CDR3 sequences, around 47% found once. This entry belongs to a study of type 1 and type 2 diabetes patients. V was clipped by 7 bases and J by 5 bases, with 26 bases between them. The germline CDR1 and CDR2 sequences are SNHLY and FYNNEI. The CDR3 extends over 17 amino acids.

The receptor was derived from a man in his late teens or twenties with type 2 diabetes. Sequencing was performed on peripheral blood mononuclear cells (PBMCs). This chain links TRBV2 with TRBJ2-5; D might be TRBD1 (6 bases). CDR3 DNA sequence: TGTGCCAGCAATTCAAAACAGGGCGAATTTGAGTGGGAGACCCAGTACTTC. Translated: CASNSKQGEFEWETQYF.